This TCR beta chain was identified during a study of blood T cell repertoires in COVID-19. CDR1 and CDR2 (germline): MNHNS, SASEGT. V was trimmed by 2 bases and J by 1 base, leaving 8 bases between them. The CDR3 is 14 amino acids. Assay: immunoSEQ multiplex PCR; the TCRdb copy retains only in-frame clones and omits some. This table has roughly 240,000 clones, 83% appearing once. Grouping used clinical history reported by participants in a survey and questionnaire. The source is a middle-aged woman who had been exposed to COVID-19. The specimen was PBMCs or T cells enriched from blood (not recorded which). V is TRBV6-1 and J is TRBJ1-1; no clear D. The CDR3, as DNA: TGTGCCAGCAGTGAAAGGTCGGGGAACACTGAAGCTTTCTTT. This translates into CASSERSGNTEAFF.